Listed below are T cell receptor beta chains from one sample, sequenced in a study of early T cells in non-severe SARS-CoV-2 infection. TCRdb called the 5' RACE reads again in MiXCR, with one record for every CDR3 protein. The sample holds about 45,000 distinct CDR3 sequences; roughly 10% are singletons and the top ten take 20% to 25%. Sequences were obtained from whole blood. These receptors originate from an adult who was a healthcare worker with PCR-confirmed SARS-CoV-2 infection or an uninfected control (not recorded which). Each CDR3 is given with its conserved first and last residue. D genes are given only for firm matches. The size field is filled for only some rows; it gives once, few, many or a size class.

V	J	D	size	DNA	CDR3
TRBV5-4	TRBJ1-2	-	few	TGTGCCAGCAGCTTTCAGGAAGGGTTGGGCGGCTACACCTTC	CASSFQEGLGGYTF
TRBV4-1	TRBJ1-2	-	-	TGCGCCAGCAGCCAAGCCCCGATGGCGGGCTATGGCTACACCTTC	CASSQAPMAGYGYTF
TRBV28	TRBJ2-7	-	many	TGTGCCAGCAGAACAGGGTCCTACGAGCAGTACTTC	CASRTGSYEQYF
TRBV30	TRBJ2-7	-	many	TGTGCCTGGAGTGGTGGTGCCAAGAGCTCCTACGAGCAGTACTTC	CAWSGGAKSSYEQYF
TRBV29-1	TRBJ2-7	-	many	TGCAGCGTAGTTACAGACAGGCCCCTCGAGCAGTACTTC	CSVVTDRPLEQYF
TRBV6-2/TRBV6-3	TRBJ1-5	-	many	TGTGCCAGCAACCCTTATAGCAATCAGCCCCAGCATTTT	CASNPYSNQPQHF
TRBV7-9	TRBJ2-1	TRBD2	many	TGTGCCAGCAGCATTAGGGCGGGAGTGAGCTCCTACAATGAGCAGTTCTTC	CASSIRAGVSSYNEQFF
TRBV6-2/TRBV6-3	TRBJ2-1	TRBD2	-	TGTGCCAGCAGGGCGGGAGGGCCTAAAAATAAGCAGTTCTTC	CASRAGGPKNKQFF
TRBV30	TRBJ2-2	TRBD2	many	TGTGCGCGGGGGGTGAACACCGGGGAGCTGTTTTTT	CARGVNTGELFF
TRBV15	TRBJ2-1	TRBD2	few	TGTGCCACCAGCAGGGGACTAGCGGAGGTCTACAATGAGCAGTTCTTC	CATSRGLAEVYNEQFF
TRBV14	TRBJ2-3	-	-	TGTGCCAGCAGCCAAGAACTAGGCGCTACGCAGTATTTT	CASSQELGATQYF
TRBV20-1	TRBJ1-5	-	many	TGCAGTGCTGAGGACGGATTCAATCAGCCCCAGCATTTT	CSAEDGFNQPQHF
TRBV24-1	TRBJ2-1	-	few	TGTGCCACCAGTGCACCCCCGGGTAGCGGATACTCCTACAATGAGCAGTTCTTC	CATSAPPGSGYSYNEQFF
TRBV29-1	TRBJ2-1	TRBD2	many	TGCAGCGTTACCTCGGAAGCGGGGCCCTACAATGAGCAGTTCTTC	CSVTSEAGPYNEQFF
TRBV19	TRBJ2-1	TRBD2	few	TGTGCCAGTAGTTTGACTAGCGGGAGTGAGCAGTTCTTC	CASSLTSGSEQFF
TRBV7-8	TRBJ1-5	-	many	TGTGCCAGCAGCTTATGGGGACCCAATCAGCCCCAGCATTTT	CASSLWGPNQPQHF
TRBV12-3/TRBV12-4	TRBJ2-1	-	many	TGTGCCAGCTCAGACTACCACAATGAGCAGTTCTTC	CASSDYHNEQFF
TRBV7-9	TRBJ2-5	-	many	TGTGCCAGCAGCCGTAATGGGGGGCAAGAGACCCAGTACTTC	CASSRNGGQETQYF
TRBV11-1	TRBJ1-2	-	few	TGTGCCAGCAGCTTAGGATCTATTGCTGGCTACACCTTC	CASSLGSIAGYTF
TRBV5-1	TRBJ2-5	TRBD1	-	TGCGCCAGCAGCTTTGGGACAGGGTCAGAGACCCAGTACTTC	CASSFGTGSETQYF
TRBV7-2	TRBJ2-3	-	-	TGTGCCAGCAGCTTAGAGGACTACTCTGCCACGCAGTATTTT	CASSLEDYSATQYF
TRBV11-2	TRBJ2-5	-	-	TGTGCCAGCAGCCCCCAGGACCCGTTAGCCCAGTACTTC	CASSPQDPLAQYF